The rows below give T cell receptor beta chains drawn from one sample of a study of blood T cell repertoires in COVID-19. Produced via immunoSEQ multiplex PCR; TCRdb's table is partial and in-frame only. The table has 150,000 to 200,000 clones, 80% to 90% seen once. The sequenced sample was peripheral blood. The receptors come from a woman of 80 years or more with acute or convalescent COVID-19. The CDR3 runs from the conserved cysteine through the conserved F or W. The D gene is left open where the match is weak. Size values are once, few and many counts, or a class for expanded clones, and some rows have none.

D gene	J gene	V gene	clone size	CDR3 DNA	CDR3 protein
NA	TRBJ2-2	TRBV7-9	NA	TGTGCCAGCAGCCTATCCGGGGAGCTGTTTTTT	CASSLSGELFF
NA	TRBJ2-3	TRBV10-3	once	TGTGCCACCCAAGACGGGCTTATCGCGGGAGATACGCAGTATTTT	CATQDGLIAGDTQYF
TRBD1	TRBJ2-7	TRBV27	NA	TGTGCCAGCAGGGTGACAGGGGAGAGCGAGCAGTACTTC	CASRVTGESEQYF
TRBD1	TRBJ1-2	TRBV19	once	TGTGCCAGTAGTTCCCTGGACAGGTTGCGCTACACCTTC	CASSSLDRLRYTF
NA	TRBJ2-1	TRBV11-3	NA	TGTGCCAGCAGCTTAGGTTCTGTTCAGGGTGTTGAGCAGTTCTTC	CASSLGSVQGVEQFF
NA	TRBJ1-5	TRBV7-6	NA	TGTGCCAGCAGCCCGAGCGGGCGAGGCAATCAGCCCCAGCATTTT	CASSPSGRGNQPQHF
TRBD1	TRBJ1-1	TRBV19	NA	TGTGCCAGTAGTCCGGCAGGGGGCGCGGGCACTGAAGCTTTCTTT	CASSPAGGAGTEAFF
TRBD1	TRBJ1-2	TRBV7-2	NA	TGTGCCAGCAGCAAGGGGGCGATGAATGGCTACACCTTC	CASSKGAMNGYTF
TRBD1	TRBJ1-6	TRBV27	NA	TGTGCCAGCAGTACCAGGGGGCGCCTTTCACCCCTCCACTTT	CASSTRGRLSPLHF
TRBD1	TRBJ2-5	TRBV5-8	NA	TGTGCCAGCAGCTTCTCGGGGACAGGGGGGCGAGAGACCCAGTACTTC	CASSFSGTGGRETQYF
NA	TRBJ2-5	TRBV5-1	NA	TGCGCCAGCACCCAGGGCGGATCCCAAGAGACCCAGTACTTC	CASTQGGSQETQYF
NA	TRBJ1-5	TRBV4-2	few	TGTGCCAGCAGCCAAGATCACGGCAGCCGGGTCAATCAGCCCCAGCATTTT	CASSQDHGSRVNQPQHF
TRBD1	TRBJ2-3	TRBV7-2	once	TGTGCCAGCAGCCCGGAGATAGGACAGGGGGCCCCAGATACGCAGTATTTT	CASSPEIGQGAPDTQYF
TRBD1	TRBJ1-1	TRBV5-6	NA	TGTGCCAGCAGTCTACAGGGGCGGAAGAACACTGAAGCTTTCTTT	CASSLQGRKNTEAFF
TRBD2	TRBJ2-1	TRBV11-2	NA	TGTGCCAGCAGCCTATCCGGGACTAGCGGACTACCCTACAATGAGCAGTTCTTC	CASSLSGTSGLPYNEQFF
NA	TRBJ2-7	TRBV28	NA	TGTGCCAGCAGTTTACAGGGCGGTTCCTACGAGCAGTACTTC	CASSLQGGSYEQYF
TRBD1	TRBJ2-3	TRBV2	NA	TGTGCCAGCCGGCCCGGACAGGGGCGAACAGATACGCAGTATTTT	CASRPGQGRTDTQYF
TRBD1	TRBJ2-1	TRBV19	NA	TGTGCCAGTAGCCGGGACAGGCGGTTCTCCTACAATGAGCAGTTCTTC	CASSRDRRFSYNEQFF
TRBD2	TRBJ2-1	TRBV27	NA	TGTGCCAGCGTCCGACTAGCGTCCAATGAGCAGTTCTTC	CASVRLASNEQFF
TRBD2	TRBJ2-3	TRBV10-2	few	TGCGCCAGCAGTGAGTCAAAATCGGGACTAGTATCAGATACGCAGTATTTT	CASSESKSGLVSDTQYF
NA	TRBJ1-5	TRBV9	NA	TGTGCCAGCAGCCCAGGACACCTTAGCAATCAGCCCCAGCATTTT	CASSPGHLSNQPQHF
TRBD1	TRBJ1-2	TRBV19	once	TGTGCCAGTAGTACAACAGGGGGCGTTGGCTACACCTTC	CASSTTGGVGYTF
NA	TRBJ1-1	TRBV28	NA	TGTGCCAGCAGTTTACGCCCAGGGGCTGGGAACACTGAAGCTTTCTTT	CASSLRPGAGNTEAFF
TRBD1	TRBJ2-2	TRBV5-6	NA	TGTGCCAGTGGGGGACAGGGGTACACCGGGGAGCTGTTTTTT	CASGGQGYTGELFF
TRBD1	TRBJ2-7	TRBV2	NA	TGTGCCAGCAGGGCGGACAGGGTAAGGGCTGGCGAGCAGTACTTC	CASRADRVRAGEQYF
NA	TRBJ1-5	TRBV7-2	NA	TGTGCCAGCAGCTTCGGGGGGCTGGGCAATCAGCCCCAGCATTTT	CASSFGGLGNQPQHF
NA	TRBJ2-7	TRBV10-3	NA	TGTGCCATCACCTCGGGATCCGCCTACGAGCAGTACTTC	CAITSGSAYEQYF
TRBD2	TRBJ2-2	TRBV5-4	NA	TGTGCCAGCAGCCCCCCTAGCGGCAGAAACACCGGGGAGCTGTTTTTT	CASSPPSGRNTGELFF
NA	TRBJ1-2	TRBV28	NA	TGTGCCAGCAGTTCCGCAGGGGATCCATATGGCTACACCTTC	CASSSAGDPYGYTF
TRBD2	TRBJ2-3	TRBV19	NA	TGTGCCAGTAAGCGGGACCCCACAGATACGCAGTATTTT	CASKRDPTDTQYF
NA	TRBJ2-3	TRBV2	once	TGTGCCAGCAGTGAATATTTAGGGGGGGGGTACACAGATACGCAGTATTTT	CASSEYLGGGYTDTQYF
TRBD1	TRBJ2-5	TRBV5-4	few	TGTGCCAGCAGCCCGGATGACAGGGGGCCGGAGACCCAGTACTTC	CASSPDDRGPETQYF
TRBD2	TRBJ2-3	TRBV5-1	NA	TGCGCCAGCAGCTCCAGCGGGAGGAACACAGATACGCAGTATTTT	CASSSSGRNTDTQYF
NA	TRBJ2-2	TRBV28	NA	TGTGCCAGCAGAGGTAGGAGGCTCACCGGGGAGCTGTTTTTT	CASRGRRLTGELFF
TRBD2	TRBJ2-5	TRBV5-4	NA	TGTGCCAGCAGCTCTGGAACTAGCGGGGGGGAAGAGACCCAGTACTTC	CASSSGTSGGEETQYF
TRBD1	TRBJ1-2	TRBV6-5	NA	TGTGCCAGCAGTTACGACTCGACAGGGTCCTATGGCTACACCTTC	CASSYDSTGSYGYTF